Shown below are 6 T cell receptor beta chains from a single sample sequenced in a study of blood T cell repertoires in COVID-19. The repertoire was sequenced with immunoSEQ multiplex PCR; TCRdb's copy has only in-frame clones and lacks some. The sample lists about 210,000 clones; 70% to 90% were seen once. Input material: PBMCs or T cells enriched from blood (not recorded which). These receptors originate from a woman in her thirties or forties in a cohort exposed to, infected with or recovered from COVID-19 (not recorded which).

V gene TRBV27 combines with J gene TRBJ2-3, with D perhaps TRBD2 (6 bases). V gave up 3 bases and J gave up 3 bases, with 13 bases separating them. The germline gives CDR1 MNHEY, CDR2 SMNVEV (reference sequence). CDR3 length equals 15 residues. CDR3 amino acids: CASSFRLAPTDTQYF. The CDR3 coding sequence is TGTGCCAGCAGTTTTAGGCTAGCGCCTACAGATACGCAGTATTTT.

This clone was picked up a small number of times. The rearrangement joins TRBV2 to TRBJ1-5, with 9 bases matching TRBD1. The CDR3 is 16 amino acids. Trimming at V came to 3 bases and at J to 2 bases, leaving 5 bases not matched to a gene. Germline assignment: CDR1 SNHLY and CDR2 FYNNEI. CDR3 DNA: TGTGCCAGCAGTGAGGGGACAGGGAGGCGCAATCAGCCCCAGCATTTT. This gives the protein CASSEGTGRRNQPQHF.

The chain recombines TRBV27 with TRBJ2-7; no firm D call. CDR1 MNHEY and CDR2 SMNVEV come from the germline V gene (reference sequence). The CDR3 spans 9 residues. V shed 7 bases and J shed 4 bases, with 2 bases lying between them. CDR3 sequence: CASTYEQYF. CDR3 DNA sequence: TGTGCCAGCACGTACGAGCAGTACTTC.

This rearrangement joins TRBV12-3 or TRBV12-4 to TRBJ2-5, with D unresolved. The CDR3 runs 13 residues. Trimming removed 4 bases at V and 5 bases at J, with 11 bases between. The CDR3 loop reads CASSSVTGETQYF. The CDR3 DNA reads TGTGCCAGCAGTTCTGTGACCGGGGAGACCCAGTACTTC.

V gene TRBV7-6 combines with J gene TRBJ2-1, with 7 nucleotides matching TRBD2. J lost 3 bases, V lost 6 bases, and 8 bases had no gene match. CDR1 and CDR2 from the germline V gene are SGHVS and FNYEAQ. CDR3 length: 15 residues. This CDR3 is CASSFILANYNEQFF. The CDR3 nucleotides are TGTGCCAGCAGTTTTATACTAGCGAACTACAATGAGCAGTTCTTC.

The CDR3 sequence is CSGKGQPNTGELFF. In DNA, the CDR3 is TGCAGCGGGAAGGGACAGCCGAACACCGGGGAGCTGTTTTTT. J is TRBJ2-2 and V is TRBV29-1, with 7 bases matching TRBD1. J was trimmed by 0 bases and V by 7 bases; bases with no gene match: 5. The CDR3 has 14 amino acids. Germline V gene lookup returns CDR1 SQVTM and CDR2 ANQGSEA.